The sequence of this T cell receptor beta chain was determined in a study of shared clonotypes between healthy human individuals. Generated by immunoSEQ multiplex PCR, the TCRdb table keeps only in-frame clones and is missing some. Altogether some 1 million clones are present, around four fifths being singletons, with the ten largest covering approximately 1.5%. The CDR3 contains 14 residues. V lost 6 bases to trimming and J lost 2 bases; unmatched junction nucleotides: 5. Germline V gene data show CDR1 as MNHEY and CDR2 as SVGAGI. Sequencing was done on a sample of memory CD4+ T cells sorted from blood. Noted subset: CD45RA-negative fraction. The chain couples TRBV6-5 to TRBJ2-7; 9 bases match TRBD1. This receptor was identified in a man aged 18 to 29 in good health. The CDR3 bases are TGTGCCAGCAGCCGCGACAGGGGGACCTACGAGCAGTACTTC. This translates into CASSRDRGTYEQYF.